The 6 T cell receptor beta chains in this list originate from one sample, sequenced in a study of shared clonotypes between healthy human individuals (dated by TCRdb to between 2020 and 2021). CD8 naive samples were CD45RO-negative cells positively selected for CCR7, giving a CD45RA+CCR7+ population that excluded TemRA cells. The library was made by the immunoSEQ multiplex PCR assay. The clones in this table, taken by TCRdb from immuneACCESS, are in-frame only. Not every clone is retained; where verified, under half of the shortfall comes from an unresolved V gene, and the cause of the rest is unknown. Here the sample has around 600,000 clones; 95% to 98% occur a single time. The ten largest clones represent 0.3% of the sample. Sequencing was done on a sample of naive CD8+ T cells sorted from blood. This specimen's cell subset or site label, interpreted: CD45RA+CCR7+. Every receptor here comes from a man younger than 45 in good health.

The chain employs TRBV4-1 and TRBJ2-2; D is ambiguous. The V gene's germline CDR1 is MGHRA and CDR2 YSYEKL. The CDR3 runs to 14 residues. V lost 1 base to trimming and J lost 6 bases, with 9 bases between them. The CDR3 nucleotides read TGCGCCAGCAGCCAAGTAATGGCGCCCGGGGAGCTGTTTTTT. Its protein is CASSQVMAPGELFF.

This clone has just one count. This CDR3 is also generated by other DNA sequences in the sample. The chain carries TRBV5-1 and TRBJ2-7; TRBD1 agrees at 9 bases. V was clipped by 4 bases and J by 2 bases; unmatched bases: 4. This CDR3 is built from 14 residues. Germline assignment: CDR1 SGHRS and CDR2 YFSETQ. CDR3: CASSPGTGPYEQYF. CDR3 nucleotide sequence: TGCGCCAGCAGCCCCGGGACAGGGCCCTACGAGCAGTACTTC.

V is TRBV29-1 and J is TRBJ1-1, with D maybe TRBD1 (6 bases). The CDR3 totals 13 residues. Trimming removed 7 bases at V and 1 base at J, with 13 bases between. The germline V gene has CDR1 SQVTM and CDR2 ANQGSEA. The DNA of the CDR3 is TGCAGCGGCAAACAGGGTTCGAACACTGAAGCTTTCTTT. It is translated as CSGKQGSNTEAFF.

The CDR3 spells CASSYSKGSPLYGYTF. DNA for the CDR3: TGTGCCAGCAGTTACTCAAAAGGGTCCCCCCTCTATGGCTACACCTTC. The chain uses TRBV6-5 and TRBJ1-2, with D hard to call. Germline V gene data show CDR1 as MNHEY and CDR2 as SVGAGI. The CDR3 runs to 16 residues. The V end lost 0 bases, the J end lost 4 bases, and 15 bases lay between the germline ends.

The chain employs TRBV27 and TRBJ1-5; D gene unclear. The germline V gene has CDR1 MNHEY and CDR2 SMNVEV (reference sequence). This CDR3 has 13 amino acids. Trimming removed 2 bases from V and 4 bases from J, with 6 bases in between. CDR3 in DNA: TGTGCCAGCAGTTTAACCAAAAATCAGCCCCAGCATTTT. Its translation: CASSLTKNQPQHF.

For this clone: The sample holds other DNA sequences that translate to the same CDR3. The chain has TRBV7-9 and TRBJ2-7; possibly TRBD2 for D (5 bases). V was shortened by 0 bases and J by 4 bases, with 7 bases between the two germline ends. Germline-derived CDR1 and CDR2 are SEHNR and FQNEAQ (reference sequence). This CDR3 has 13 amino acids. The CDR3 DNA reads TGTGCCAGCAGCTTAGCGGGAGCGTACGAGCAGTACTTC. Residues: CASSLAGAYEQYF.